This is a list of T cell receptor beta chains from one sample in a study of beta chain features in type 1 diabetes. The repertoire was sequenced with immunoSEQ multiplex PCR; TCRdb's copy has only in-frame clones and lacks some. The sample lists about 240,000 clones, 25% to 30% occurring once. Sequencing was carried out using central memory CD4+ T cells from blood. These receptors were obtained from a man aged 30-40 years in good health. Both conserved end residues are part of each CDR3. Fields, in order: V gene, J gene, D gene, clone size, CDR3 length, CDR3 DNA, CDR3 protein. D genes are given only for firm matches. Not all rows give a size; the values are once, few, many and, for expanded clones, a class.

>TRBV20-1|TRBJ1-2|NA|NA|10
TGCAGTGCTCCGGGAGGTGGCTACACCTTC
CSAPGGGYTF
>TRBV2|TRBJ2-1|NA|NA|14
TGTGCCAGCACCAGAACTAGCCCCTACAATGAGCAGTTCTTC
CASTRTSPYNEQFF
>TRBV30|TRBJ2-3|NA|few|13
TGTGCCTGGAGTGTACGTGGGGCCCTTACGCAGTATTTT
CAWSVRGALTQYF
>TRBV27|TRBJ2-5|NA|NA|13
TGTGCCAGCAGTTGGACAGTCCAAGAGACCCAGTACTTC
CASSWTVQETQYF
>TRBV18|TRBJ2-7|TRBD2|few|17
TGTGCCAGCTCACCAGGCGGGACTAGCGGGAGGGCCGCCGAGCAGTACTTC
CASSPGGTSGRAAEQYF
>TRBV30|TRBJ1-5|NA|few|13
TGTGCCTGGAGTGAGAATAGCAATCAGCCCCAGCATTTT
CAWSENSNQPQHF
>TRBV6-1|TRBJ2-1|TRBD1|few|13
TGTGCCAGCAGACCGACAGGGTTCCTTGAGCAGTTCTTC
CASRPTGFLEQFF
>TRBV29-1|TRBJ1-3|NA|many|12
TGCAGCGTTGATACCCCCGGGAACACCATATATTTT
CSVDTPGNTIYF
>TRBV5-4|TRBJ2-7|TRBD2|many|17
TGTGCCAGCAGCCCTCCGGGACTAGCGGGAGGGCTAGGAGAGCAGTACTTC
CASSPPGLAGGLGEQYF
>TRBV5-1|TRBJ2-6|NA|NA|17
TGCGCCAGCAGCTTCTCACCATCAGGGAATGGGGCCAACGTCCTGACTTTC
CASSFSPSGNGANVLTF
>TRBV7-2|TRBJ2-4|NA|few|13
TGTGCCAGCAGCCCCCGGACGAAAAACATTCAGTACTTC
CASSPRTKNIQYF
>TRBV5-1|TRBJ2-5|TRBD2|NA|18
TGCGCCAGCAGCGTGAAGCCCAGAAGCGGGAGTAAGGCCGAGACCCAGTACTTC
CASSVKPRSGSKAETQYF
>TRBV10-2|TRBJ2-5|NA|NA|15
TGCGCCAGCAGGGCCTACGGGACAATGGAGGAGACCCAGTACTTC
CASRAYGTMEETQYF
>TRBV9|TRBJ1-1|NA|NA|13
TGTGCCAGCAGTCGGACAGAGAACACTGAAGCTTTCTTT
CASSRTENTEAFF
>TRBV7-9|TRBJ2-7|TRBD1|many|14
TGTGCCAGCACCCACGACAGGGGTAGCTACGAGCAGTACTTC
CASTHDRGSYEQYF
>TRBV6-6|TRBJ1-5|NA|few|13
TGTGCCACCACACAAGATAGCAATCAGCCCCAGCATTTT
CATTQDSNQPQHF
>TRBV23-1|TRBJ1-2|NA|few|13
TGCGCCAGCGGAGAGGGGACCTACTATGGCTACACCTTC
CASGEGTYYGYTF
>TRBV7-2|TRBJ1-2|NA|NA|12
TGTGCCAGCAGCTCGGGACTAGCTGGCTACACCTTC
CASSSGLAGYTF
>TRBV23-1|TRBJ1-1|NA|NA|12
TGCGCCAGCAGTCATACCGGATCTGGAGCTTTCTTT
CASSHTGSGAFF
>TRBV2|TRBJ1-1|NA|NA|13
TGTGCCAGCAGTGAAGTAGGGACCACTGAAGCTTTCTTT
CASSEVGTTEAFF
>TRBV28|TRBJ2-7|TRBD2|NA|14
TGTGCCAGCAGCTCCGGGGGGTCCCGCTACGAGCAGTACTTC
CASSSGGSRYEQYF
>TRBV13|TRBJ1-6|NA|NA|15
TGTGCCAGCAGCTTGGGGCAGGGCCTCAATTCACCCCTCCACTTT
CASSLGQGLNSPLHF
>TRBV18|TRBJ2-2|TRBD1|NA|16
TGTGCCAGCTCACCATTGGACAGGGGATATACCGGGGAGCTGTTTTTT
CASSPLDRGYTGELFF
>TRBV28|TRBJ2-7|NA|NA|15
TGTGCCAGCAGCACCCCAGTTGGTCGGGGAGATGAGCAGTACTTC
CASSTPVGRGDEQYF
>TRBV15|TRBJ2-6|NA|few|18
TGTGCCACCAGCAGAGATCTTCCGGGTACCTCTGGGGCCAACGTCCTGACTTTC
CATSRDLPGTSGANVLTF
>TRBV18|TRBJ2-7|TRBD1|many|16
TGTGCCAGCTCACCACTGGGAACAGGGGGTACCTACGAGCAGTACTTC
CASSPLGTGGTYEQYF
>TRBV5-6|TRBJ2-5|TRBD1|NA|14
TGTGCCAGCAGCGCCGCAGGGGGTGGAGAGACCCAGTACTTC
CASSAAGGGETQYF
>TRBV18|TRBJ1-5|TRBD1|few|16
TGTGCCAGCTCACCAACTAAGGGACAGGGCTTTCAGCCCCAGCATTTT
CASSPTKGQGFQPQHF
>TRBV10-3|TRBJ1-1|NA|NA|13
TGTGCCATCAGGGTGAGAGGAGACACTGAAGCTTTCTTT
CAIRVRGDTEAFF
>TRBV5-4|TRBJ1-2|NA|few|14
TGTGCCAGCAGCTTGGTTACAGGGAACTATGGCTACACCTTC
CASSLVTGNYGYTF
>TRBV7-9|TRBJ2-3|TRBD2|NA|14
TGTGCCAGCAGCTTAGGGCGGGAGACAGATACGCAGTATTTT
CASSLGRETDTQYF
>TRBV7-2|TRBJ2-1|NA|few|16
TGTGCCAGCAGCTCCCAACTAGGCTTCTCCTACAATGAGCAGTTCTTC
CASSSQLGFSYNEQFF
>TRBV5-1|TRBJ1-6|NA|few|14
TGCGCCAGCAGCTTCCCACCGAAGGATTCACCCCTCCACTTT
CASSFPPKDSPLHF
>TRBV5-1|TRBJ2-4|NA|few|13
TGCGCCAGCAGCTTGGGGGGAGAATTTCTAAAGTACTTC
CASSLGGEFLKYF
>TRBV28|TRBJ2-7|NA|many|13
TGTGCCAGCAGTTTATCGGCACCCTACGAGCAGTACTTC
CASSLSAPYEQYF
>TRBV7-2|TRBJ2-7|TRBD2|few|15
TGTGCCAGCAGCTGGACTAGCGGGTCCTCCTACGAGCAGTACTTC
CASSWTSGSSYEQYF
>TRBV7-2|TRBJ2-3|NA|NA|11
TGTGCCAGCACGCAAGGGAGCACGCAGTATTTT
CASTQGSTQYF
>TRBV5-1|TRBJ2-3|NA|NA|14
TGCGCCAGCAGCTACCAGACAGGCACAGATACGCAGTATTTT
CASSYQTGTDTQYF
>TRBV13|TRBJ1-1|NA|many|13
TGTGCCAGCAGCTTAGATTGGGGTGCTGAAGCTTTCTTT
CASSLDWGAEAFF